This T cell receptor beta chain was identified in a study of regulatory T cells in long-lasting Graves disease. Germline trimming cut 5 bases from V and 2 bases from J; bases unmatched to any gene: 11. The CDR3 loop spans 17 amino acids. This clonotype came up many times. Stated time point: persistent/refractory GD, antithyroid drugs over 5 years with positive TRAb. Extracted PBMC RNA gave rise to the TCR library. Sequencing libraries for TCR beta were prepared with iRepertoire HTBI primers and Arm-PCR of CDR3 regions. TCRdb fed the multiplex PCR reads into MiXCR, producing one record per CDR3 protein. Altogether around 400,000 distinct CDR3 sequences are present, around 20% being singletons, with the ten largest covering approximately 26%.

The sequence derives from a female donor with Graves disease. This chain connects TRBV12-3 or TRBV12-4 to TRBJ1-3, with 8 bases identical to TRBD1. Sequencing was performed on peripheral blood mononuclear cells (PBMCs), taken when the disease was refractory, from a patient treated with antithyroid drugs. The CDR3 region is CASSLLRTGRPGNTIYF. CDR3 nucleotide sequence: TGTGCCAGCAGTCTTCTAAGGACAGGGAGGCCTGGAAACACCATATATTTT.